Below, 4 T cell receptor beta chains from the same sample are listed, as sequenced in a study of T cell repertoires in cytomegalovirus infection. One entry per CDR3 protein results from TCRdb running MiXCR on the reads. Among some 940,000 distinct CDR3 sequences listed, 30% to 40% were seen once. These receptors' targets are unknown. The sample in question was cultured CD8+ T cells from PBMCs, obtained from culture after CMV antigen stimulation. These TCRs come from a human donor in good health (CMV status not recorded). Some clones in this sample may be carry-over from other donors' samples.

CDR3 DNA: TGTGCCAGCACCTCCTTAAGGGAGTTGGATCAGCCCCAGCATTTT. As protein: CASTSLRELDQPQHF. This rearrangement joins TRBV5-8 to TRBJ1-5; no definite D call. The V and J ends lost 6 bases and 5 bases respectively, with 18 bases between them. The CDR3 runs 15 residues. CDR1 and CDR2 from the germline V gene are SGHTS and YDEGEE. Filled out from reference TRBV5-8 and TRBJ1-5, the complete variable domain reads EAGVTQSPTHLIKTRGQQATLRCSPISGHTSVYWYQQALGLGLQFLLWYDEGEERNRGNFPPRFSGRQFPNYSSELNVNALELEDSALYLCASTSLRELDQPQHFGDGTRLSIL.

This rearrangement joins TRBV12-3 or TRBV12-4 to TRBJ2-5; D remains ambiguous. The CDR3 spans 14 residues. Trimming shortened V by 2 bases and J by 3 bases, and 10 bases separated the two germline ends. CDR3 sequence (DNA): TGTGCCAGCAGTTTAAGGGCAGATAAAGAGACCCAGTACTTC. Protein product: CASSLRADKETQYF.

The chain has TRBV27 and TRBJ2-1, with 14 nucleotides matching TRBD2. The V gene end was trimmed by 0 bases and the J gene end by 5 bases; junction bases not matched to a gene: 3. The CDR3 is made up of 17 amino acids. Germline V gene data show CDR1 as MNHEY and CDR2 as SMNVEV (reference sequence). In DNA form, the CDR3 reads TGTGCCAGCAGTTTATCCTGGACTAGCGGGGGGAACAATGAGCAGTTCTTC. Its translation is CASSLSWTSGGNNEQFF.

V is TRBV7-9 and J is TRBJ2-7; 7 nucleotides line up with TRBD2. CDR3 length: 13 amino acids. The germline CDR1 and CDR2 sequences are SEHNR and FQNEAQ (reference sequence). Trimming took 4 bases from V and 6 from J; bases not matched to a gene: 6. CDR3 DNA: TGTGCCAGCAGCTCTTGGGACTACTCCGAGCAGTACTTC. Its translation: CASSSWDYSEQYF.